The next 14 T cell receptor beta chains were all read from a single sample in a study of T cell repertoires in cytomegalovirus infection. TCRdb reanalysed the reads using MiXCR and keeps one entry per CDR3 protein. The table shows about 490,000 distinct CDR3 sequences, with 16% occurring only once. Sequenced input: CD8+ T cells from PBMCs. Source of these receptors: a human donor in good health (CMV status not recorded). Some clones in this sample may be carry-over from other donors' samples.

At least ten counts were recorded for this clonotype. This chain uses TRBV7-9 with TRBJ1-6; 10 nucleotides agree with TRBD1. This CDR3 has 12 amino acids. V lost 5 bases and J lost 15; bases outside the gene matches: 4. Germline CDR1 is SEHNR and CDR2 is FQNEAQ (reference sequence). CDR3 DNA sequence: TGTGCCAGCAGCCTAGGGACAGGGGACCTCCACTTT. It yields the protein CASSLGTGDLHF.

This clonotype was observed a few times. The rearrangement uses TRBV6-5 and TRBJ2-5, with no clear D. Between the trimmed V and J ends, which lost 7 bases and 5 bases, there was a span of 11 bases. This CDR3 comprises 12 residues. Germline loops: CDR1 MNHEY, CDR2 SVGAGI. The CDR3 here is CASIQVPETQYF. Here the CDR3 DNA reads TGTGCCAGCATCCAAGTCCCGGAGACCCAGTACTTC.

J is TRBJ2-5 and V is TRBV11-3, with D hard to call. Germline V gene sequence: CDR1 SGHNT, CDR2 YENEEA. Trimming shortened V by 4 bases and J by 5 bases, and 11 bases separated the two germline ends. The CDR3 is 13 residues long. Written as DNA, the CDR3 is TGTGCCAGCAGCTCCGGTCTTTGGGAGACCCAGTACTTC. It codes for CASSSGLWETQYF.

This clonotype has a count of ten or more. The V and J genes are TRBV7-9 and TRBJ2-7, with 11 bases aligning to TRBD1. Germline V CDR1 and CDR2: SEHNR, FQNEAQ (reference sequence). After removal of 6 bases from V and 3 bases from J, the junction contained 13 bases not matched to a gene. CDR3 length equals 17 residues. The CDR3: CASRFAGTGGSHYEQYF. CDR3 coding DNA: TGTGCCAGCAGGTTTGCCGGGACAGGGGGGTCACACTACGAGCAGTACTTC.

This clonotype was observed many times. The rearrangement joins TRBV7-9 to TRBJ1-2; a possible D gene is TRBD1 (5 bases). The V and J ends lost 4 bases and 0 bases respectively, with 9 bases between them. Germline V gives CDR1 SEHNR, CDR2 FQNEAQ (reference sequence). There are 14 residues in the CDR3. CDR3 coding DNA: TGTGCCAGCAGCTCTGACAGAGCTAACTATGGCTACACCTTC. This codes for CASSSDRANYGYTF.

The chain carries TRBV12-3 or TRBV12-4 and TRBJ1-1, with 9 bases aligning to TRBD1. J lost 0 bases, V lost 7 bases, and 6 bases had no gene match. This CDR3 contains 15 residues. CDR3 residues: CASKGQGFLNTEAFF. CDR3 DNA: TGTGCCAGCAAGGGACAGGGATTCTTGAACACTGAAGCTTTCTTT.

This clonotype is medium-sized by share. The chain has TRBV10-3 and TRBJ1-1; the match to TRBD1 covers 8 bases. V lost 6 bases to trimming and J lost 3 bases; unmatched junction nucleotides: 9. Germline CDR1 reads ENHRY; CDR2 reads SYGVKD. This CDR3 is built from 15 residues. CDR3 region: CAISGFGQGDTEAFF. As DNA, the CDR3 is TGTGCCATCAGCGGGTTTGGACAGGGAGACACTGAAGCTTTCTTT.

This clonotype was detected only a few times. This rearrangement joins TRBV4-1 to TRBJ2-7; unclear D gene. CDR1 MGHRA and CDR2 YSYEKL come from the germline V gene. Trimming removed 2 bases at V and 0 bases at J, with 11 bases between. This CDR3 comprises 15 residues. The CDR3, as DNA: TGCGCCAGCAGCCAAAACCTTGGAGCCTCCTACGAGCAGTACTTC. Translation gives CASSQNLGASYEQYF.

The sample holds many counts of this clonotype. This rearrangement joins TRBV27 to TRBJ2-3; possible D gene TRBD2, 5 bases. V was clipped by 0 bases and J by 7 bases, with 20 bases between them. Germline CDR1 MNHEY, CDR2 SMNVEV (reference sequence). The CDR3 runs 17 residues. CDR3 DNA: TGTGCCAGCAGTTTATCGTATCGAGGGCCGATCACGAATACGCAGTATTTT. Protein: CASSLSYRGPITNTQYF.

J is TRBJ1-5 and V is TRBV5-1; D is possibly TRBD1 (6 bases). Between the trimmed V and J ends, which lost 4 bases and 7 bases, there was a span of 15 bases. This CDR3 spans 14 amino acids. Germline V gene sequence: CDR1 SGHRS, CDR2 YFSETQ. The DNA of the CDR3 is TGCGCCAGCAGCCCGGACAGCCGGGGACAGCCCCAGCATTTT. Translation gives CASSPDSRGQPQHF.

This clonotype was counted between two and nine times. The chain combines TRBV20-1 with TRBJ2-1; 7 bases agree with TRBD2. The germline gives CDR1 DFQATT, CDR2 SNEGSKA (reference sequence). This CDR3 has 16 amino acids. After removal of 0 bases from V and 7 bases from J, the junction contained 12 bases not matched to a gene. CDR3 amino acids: CSARDLGGGPSNEQFF. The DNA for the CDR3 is TGCAGTGCTAGAGACCTTGGGGGAGGGCCCTCGAATGAGCAGTTCTTC.

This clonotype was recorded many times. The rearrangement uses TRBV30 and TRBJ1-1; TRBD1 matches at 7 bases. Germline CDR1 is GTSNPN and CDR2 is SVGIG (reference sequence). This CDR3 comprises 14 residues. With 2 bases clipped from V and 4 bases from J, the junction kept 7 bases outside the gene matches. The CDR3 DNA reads TGTGCCTGGAGTTTGACAGGGTCTGCCACTGAAGCTTTCTTT. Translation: CAWSLTGSATEAFF.

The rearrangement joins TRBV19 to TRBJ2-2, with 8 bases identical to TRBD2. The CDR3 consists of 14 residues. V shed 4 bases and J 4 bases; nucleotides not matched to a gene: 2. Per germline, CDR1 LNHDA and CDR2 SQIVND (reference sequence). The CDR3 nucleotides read TGTGCCAGTAGTACCGGACTAGCCACCGGGGAGCTGTTTTTT. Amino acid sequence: CASSTGLATGELFF.

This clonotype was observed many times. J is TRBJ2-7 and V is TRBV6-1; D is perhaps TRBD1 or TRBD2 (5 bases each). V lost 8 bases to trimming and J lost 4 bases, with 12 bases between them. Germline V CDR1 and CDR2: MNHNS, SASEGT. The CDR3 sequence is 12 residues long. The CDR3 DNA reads TGTGCCAGCGGGAGCAGGGATTACGAGCAGTACTTC. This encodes CASGSRDYEQYF.